The 31 T cell receptor beta chains given below trace back to one sample, sequenced in a study of blood T cell repertoires in COVID-19 (dated by TCRdb to between 2020 and 2021). The receptor library was made with the immunoSEQ multiplex PCR assay. In its TCRdb copy, this immuneACCESS table keeps in-frame sequences only and misses some clones. Where compared with another copy, unresolved V genes explain less than half of these, and the others have no known cause. The sample data list some 120,000 clones, and around 90% of these were observed just once. The ten largest clones take up 1.5% of the sample. Sequencing was done on a sample of peripheral blood. These receptors originate from a human donor in a cohort sampled during active COVID-19.

The V and J genes are TRBV2 and TRBJ1-6, with D maybe TRBD1 (6 bases). Germline CDR1 is SNHLY and CDR2 is FYNNEI. The ends were cut back, 5 bases at V and 11 bases at J, with 10 bases in the middle. CDR3 length: 12 residues. In nucleotides, the CDR3 is TGTGCCAGCAGTACAGGGAAGCCACCCCTCCACTTT. Residues: CASSTGKPPLHF.

This clone was seen only a few times. This rearrangement joins TRBV9 to TRBJ2-7; TRBD1 matches 7 bases. After removal of 2 bases from V and 3 bases from J, the junction contained 5 bases not matched to a gene. The CDR3 sequence is 14 residues long. Germline CDR1 SGDLS, CDR2 YYNGEE. CDR3 protein: CASSVGQDVYEQYF. Here the CDR3 DNA reads TGTGCCAGCAGCGTCGGACAGGACGTCTACGAGCAGTACTTC.

The genes are TRBV5-4 and TRBJ1-2, with 9 positions matching TRBD1. Losses at the gene ends were 2 bases for V and 4 bases for J; bases not matched to a gene: 9. The CDR3 covers 16 residues. Germline loops: CDR1 SGHNT, CDR2 YYREEE (reference sequence). CDR3 in amino acids: CASSLLRDRDFYGYTF. DNA of the CDR3: TGTGCCAGCAGCTTATTACGGGACAGGGACTTCTATGGCTACACCTTC. Supplemented by reference TRBV5-4 and TRBJ1-2, the full variable domain reads ETGVTQSPTHLIKTRGQQVTLRCSSQSGHNTVSWYQQALGQGPQFIFQYYREEENGRGNFPPRFSGLQFPNYSSELNVNALELDDSALYLCASSLLRDRDFYGYTFGSGTRLTVV.

This clone was seen a single time. This rearrangement joins TRBV28 to TRBJ1-2, with D tentatively TRBD1 (5 bases). The germline CDR1 and CDR2 sequences are MDHEN and SYDVKM. V lost 6 bases and J lost 0, with 11 bases in between. The CDR3 is 14 amino acids. The CDR3 DNA reads as TGTGCCAGCAGGGCAGGGCCCTCTAACTATGGCTACACCTTC. It is translated as CASRAGPSNYGYTF.

This chain uses TRBV11-2 with TRBJ2-1; unclear D gene. V lost 5 bases and J lost 7, with 9 bases in between. Looked up from germline, CDR1 is SGHAT and CDR2 is FQNNGV. The CDR3 totals 12 residues. The CDR3 sequence is CASSQTGNEQFF. CDR3 in DNA: TGTGCCAGCAGCCAGACTGGGAATGAGCAGTTCTTC.

This rearrangement joins TRBV11-2 to TRBJ1-6; no clear D. The CDR3 is made up of 15 amino acids. Trimming stripped 1 base from V and 4 bases from J, with 8 bases between. Germline CDR1 SGHAT, CDR2 FQNNGV. CDR3 residues: CASSLGGLYNSPLHF. CDR3 nucleotide sequence: TGTGCCAGCAGCTTAGGAGGGCTTTATAATTCACCCCTCCACTTT.

This sequence joins TRBV11-2 and TRBJ2-3; 7 positions agree with TRBD2. The CDR3 is 16 residues long. Unmatched junction bases numbered 10, after V lost 5 bases and J lost 2 bases. Germline V CDR1 and CDR2: SGHAT, FQNNGV. CDR3 sequence reads: CASSKPGTINTDTQYF. Written as DNA, the CDR3 is TGTGCCAGCAGCAAACCCGGGACTATCAACACAGATACGCAGTATTTT.

This clone has just one count. This sequence joins TRBV6-1 and TRBJ1-4; no clear D gene. Trimming left V 1 base short and J 6 bases short, with 3 bases between. Germline assignment: CDR1 MNHNS and CDR2 SASEGT. The CDR3 has 12 residues. The CDR3 protein is CASSEVDEKLFF. CDR3 coding DNA: TGTGCCAGCAGTGAAGTCGATGAAAAACTGTTTTTT.

This clone appeared a few times. The V call is TRBV6-6, the J call TRBJ1-2; TRBD1 matches 7 bases. The CDR3 is 15 amino acids. The V segment lost 7 bases and the J segment 4 bases; nucleotides outside the gene matches: 12. Germline CDR1 is MNHNY and CDR2 is SVGAGI (reference sequence). The CDR3 DNA sequence: TGTGCCAGCACCGACCGAGACAGGGTCGCCTATGGCTACACCTTC. Residues: CASTDRDRVAYGYTF.

CDR3 in amino acids: CASSLVRGGTDTQYF. As DNA, the CDR3 is TGTGCCAGCAGCTTAGTTCGGGGGGGCACAGATACGCAGTATTTT. This sequence joins TRBV7-9 and TRBJ2-3; 7 nucleotides align to TRBD2. The CDR3 loop spans 15 amino acids. Germline V gene lookup returns CDR1 SEHNR and CDR2 FQNEAQ (reference sequence). The junction had 2 bases not matched to a gene; V was cut back by 1 base and J by 1 base.

The chain joins TRBV5-4 to TRBJ2-2; the D gene is possibly TRBD1 (6 bases). Trimming removed 1 base from V and 6 bases from J, with 16 bases in between. The length of the CDR3 is 16 residues. Germline CDR1 is SGHNT and CDR2 is YYREEE (reference sequence). The CDR3 loop is CASSLTTGLWAGELFF. In DNA form, the CDR3 reads TGTGCCAGCAGCTTGACTACAGGGTTGTGGGCCGGGGAGCTGTTTTTT. Based on the CDR3 plus reference TRBV5-4 and TRBJ2-2, the full variable domain is ETGVTQSPTHLIKTRGQQVTLRCSSQSGHNTVSWYQQALGQGPQFIFQYYREEENGRGNFPPRFSGLQFPNYSSELNVNALELDDSALYLCASSLTTGLWAGELFFGEGSRLTVL.

The chain employs TRBV19 and TRBJ2-4; D unclear. Per germline, CDR1 LNHDA and CDR2 SQIVND (reference sequence). V was trimmed by 5 bases and J by 0 bases, leaving 11 bases between them. CDR3 length: 15 amino acids. CDR3 bases: TGTGCCAGTAGTTCCCCGACATTAGCCAAAAACATTCAGTACTTC. Protein product: CASSSPTLAKNIQYF.

The rearrangement joins TRBV18 to TRBJ2-3, with 8 bases lining up with TRBD2. Germline values: CDR1 KGHSH, CDR2 LQKENI. This CDR3 region has 14 residues. V shed 3 bases, J shed 4 bases, and the junction held 3 bases outside the gene matches. This CDR3 reads CASSPQRESDTQYF. The CDR3 DNA is TGTGCCAGCTCACCTCAGCGGGAGTCAGATACGCAGTATTTT. The variable domain in full, completed from reference TRBV18 and TRBJ2-3, reads NAGVMQNPRHLVRRRGQEARLRCSPMKGHSHVYWYRQLPEEGLKFMVYLQKENIIDESGMPKERFSAEFPKEGPSILRIQQVVRGDSAAYFCASSPQRESDTQYFGPGTRLTVL.

The chain joins TRBV3-1 (or the pseudogene TRBV3-2) to TRBJ2-7; D call uncertain. V gave up 1 base and J gave up 3 bases, with 10 bases separating them. Germline-derived CDR1 and CDR2 are LGHDT and YNNKEL (reference sequence). CDR3 size: 14 residues. The chain's CDR3 is CASSQARQYYEQYF. The CDR3 DNA sequence: TGTGCCAGCAGCCAAGCCCGCCAGTACTACGAGCAGTACTTC.

The rearrangement uses TRBV19 and TRBJ2-5; D is unresolved. The CDR3 runs 13 residues. V shed 6 bases and J shed 0 bases, with 8 bases lying between them. Germline-derived CDR1 and CDR2 are LNHDA and SQIVND (reference sequence). The CDR3 spells CASSPRYQETQYF. The CDR3 nucleotides are TGTGCCAGTAGCCCTAGGTACCAAGAGACCCAGTACTTC.

This chain connects TRBV4-1 to TRBJ2-1; 11 bases align to TRBD2. The CDR3 spans 21 residues. Germline V gene data show CDR1 as MGHRA and CDR2 as YSYEKL. Unmatched junction bases numbered 15, after V lost 1 base and J lost 1 base. CDR3 nucleotides: TGCGCCAGCAGCCAAGGCCGGGGGGCCTACTCTAGCGGGAGGTCCTACAATGAGCAGTTCTTC. It codes for CASSQGRGAYSSGRSYNEQFF.

The rearrangement uses TRBV5-5 and TRBJ1-2, with 7 positions matching TRBD1. Trimming removed 3 bases from V and 3 bases from J; junction bases left unmatched: 11. This CDR3 is 16 amino acids long. Germline loops: CDR1 SGHKS, CDR2 YYEKEE (reference sequence). The CDR3 region has the DNA TGTGCCAGCAGCTACCAACCAACAGGGGCGGACTATGGCTACACCTTC. It codes for CASSYQPTGADYGYTF.

This clone was seen a few times. Other nucleotide sequences from this sample produce the same CDR3. The CDR3 DNA reads TGTGCCAGCAGCCTTATCCCTAGCGGCACCTACGAGCAGTACTTC. Its protein is CASSLIPSGTYEQYF. This chain joins TRBV28 and TRBJ2-7, with TRBD2 identical over 7 bases. This CDR3 spans 15 amino acids. Germline V CDR1 and CDR2: MDHEN, SYDVKM. Trimming took 6 bases from V and 2 from J; bases not matched to a gene: 10.

About this clone itself: A junction boundary mismatches the germline segment, possibly from a read error. CDR3 sequence: CASSPTGTGLPGELFF. In nucleotides, the CDR3 is TGTGCTAGCAGTCCCACCGGGACAGGGCTTCCCGGGGAGCTGTTTTTT. The V and J genes are TRBV7-7 and TRBJ2-2, with TRBD1 matching 9 bases. The CDR3 runs 16 residues. The germline CDR1 and CDR2 sequences are SSHAT and FNYEAQ (reference sequence).

V and J are TRBV5-6 and TRBJ2-2; no firm D call. Trimming shortened V by 6 bases and J by 4 bases, and 4 bases separated the two germline ends. CDR1 and CDR2 (germline): SGHDT, YYEEEE. The CDR3 is 11 residues long. The CDR3 loop reads CASTVTGELFF. In nucleotides, the CDR3 is TGTGCCAGCACCGTCACCGGGGAGCTGTTTTTT. Full variable domain (rest looked up from reference TRBV5-6 and TRBJ2-2): DAGVTQSPTHLIKTRGQQVTLRCSPKSGHDTVSWYQQALGQGPQFIFQYYEEEERQRGNFPDRFSGHQFPNYSSELNVNALLLGDSALYLCASTVTGELFFGEGSRLTVL.

In its sample, this clone was seen once. This chain joins TRBV15 and TRBJ2-2; 12 nucleotides line up with TRBD2. The CDR3 runs 18 residues. Trimming cost V 0 bases and J 7 bases; bases outside gene matches: 9. Per the germline V gene, CDR1 is LNHNV and CDR2 is YYDKDF (reference sequence). The DNA of the CDR3 is TGTGCCACCAGCAGAGAACTAGCGGGAGGTGCCAAGGGCGGGGAGCTGTTTTTT. This codes for CATSRELAGGAKGGELFF. Together with reference TRBV15 and TRBJ2-2, the CDR3 gives the full variable domain: DAMVIQNPRYQVTQFGKPVTLSCSQTLNHNVMYWYQQKSSQAPKLLFHYYDKDFNNEADTPDNFQSRRPNTSFCFLDIRSPGLGDTAMYLCATSRELAGGAKGGELFFGEGSRLTVL.

The rearrangement links TRBV4-2 to TRBJ2-5; 11 nucleotides align to TRBD2. Losses at the gene ends were 0 bases for V and 5 bases for J; bases not matched to a gene: 8. CDR3 size: 17 residues. CDR1 is LGHNA and CDR2 is YNFKEQ in the germline V gene. The CDR3 sequence is CASSQDGSGRAAETQYF. CDR3 coding DNA: TGTGCCAGCAGCCAAGACGGTAGCGGGAGGGCCGCCGAGACCCAGTACTTC.

Remarks on this clone: The same CDR3 can be traced to other DNA sequences in this sample. The V gene is TRBV5-8, the J gene TRBJ2-7, with D perhaps TRBD1 (5 bases). Germline lookup yields CDR1 SGHTS and CDR2 YDEGEE. Trimming took 2 bases from V and 1 from J, leaving 13 bases between them. CDR3 length: 15 residues. CDR3 DNA sequence: TGTGCCAGCAGCTTAGTCCAGGGCCCATCCTACGAGCAGTACTTC. Encoded protein: CASSLVQGPSYEQYF.

V and J are TRBV5-1 and TRBJ2-1; D perhaps matches TRBD2 (5 bases). Trimming cost V 5 bases and J 4 bases, with 10 bases left between them. This CDR3 has 13 amino acids. The germline V gene encodes CDR1 SGHRS and CDR2 YFSETQ. CDR3 sequence reads: CASREDVYNEQFF. The CDR3 DNA reads TGCGCCAGCAGGGAGGACGTTTACAATGAGCAGTTCTTC.

This clone occurred once. The rearrangement links TRBV28 to TRBJ2-7, with unresolved D. The CDR3 runs 13 residues. Trimming shortened V by 6 bases and J by 0 bases, and 9 bases separated the two germline ends. The V gene's germline CDR1 is MDHEN and CDR2 SYDVKM. The CDR3 protein is CASRLGSSYEQYF. The CDR3 DNA reads as TGTGCCAGCAGATTAGGTAGCTCCTACGAGCAGTACTTC.

This sequence joins TRBV24-1 and TRBJ2-3, with D unclear. The CDR3 runs to 13 residues. Looked up from germline, CDR1 is KGHDR and CDR2 is SFDVKD. V was pared by 4 bases and J by 0 bases, with 4 bases between. CDR3 in amino acids: CATSDYSTDTQYF. As DNA, the CDR3 is TGTGCCACCAGTGACTATAGCACAGATACGCAGTATTTT.

The chain uses TRBV29-1 and TRBJ2-7; D remains unclear. Looked up from germline, CDR1 is SQVTM and CDR2 is ANQGSEA. V gave up 6 bases and J gave up 2 bases, with 11 bases separating them. The CDR3 covers 12 residues. The CDR3 region is CSVETPTYEQYF. The CDR3 DNA reads TGCAGCGTGGAAACACCAACCTACGAGCAGTACTTC.

The J gene is TRBJ2-2, the V gene TRBV5-1, with D maybe TRBD2 (6 bases). Trimming took off 0 bases at V and 5 bases at J, with 23 bases between the two ends. Germline V gene lookup returns CDR1 SGHRS and CDR2 YFSETQ. The CDR3 is 19 amino acids. Here the CDR3 DNA reads TGCGCCAGCAGCTTGGGGCCCCTTAGATTTGGAGGGACGACCGGGGAGCTGTTTTTT. It translates to CASSLGPLRFGGTTGELFF.

The V and J genes are TRBV28 and TRBJ1-2, with D possibly TRBD1 on 5 matching bases. The CDR3 totals 14 residues. Per germline, CDR1 MDHEN and CDR2 SYDVKM. Trimming took off 6 bases at V and 2 bases at J, with 13 bases between the two ends. The CDR3: CASRPGGNNYGYTF. The CDR3 nucleotides are TGTGCCAGCAGGCCGGGGGGTAACAACTATGGCTACACCTTC.

This chain connects TRBV21-1 to TRBJ2-5; no DNA check was done on the table's D call, TRBD2. TRBV21-1 is labeled a pseudogene. The CDR3 has 17 residues. The CDR3 sequence: CASSNRSNPSSQETQYF. For the CDR3, the DNA is TGTGCCAGCAGCAATCGGAGTAACCCGAGTAGCCAAGAGACCCAGTACTTC.

V gene TRBV11-3 combines with J gene TRBJ2-3; 7 bases agree with TRBD2. Germline V gene sequence: CDR1 SGHNT, CDR2 YENEEA. The CDR3 extends over 14 amino acids. V dropped 5 bases and J dropped 4; count of bases not matched to a gene: 6. In DNA, the CDR3 is TGTGCCAGCAGCCCAGGACTAGTTTCAGATACGCAGTATTTT. It encodes CASSPGLVSDTQYF.